This entry lists 14 T cell receptor beta chains sequenced from one sample in a study of blood T cell repertoires in COVID-19. TCRdb keeps only in-frame clones here, not all; method: immunoSEQ multiplex PCR. The sample lists about 280,000 clones; less than 90% were seen once. The sequenced material came from peripheral blood. These receptors came from a human donor in a cohort sampled during active COVID-19.

This chain links TRBV11-2 with TRBJ2-3; D remains unclear. The V gene lost 5 bases and the J gene lost 2 bases, with 8 bases spanning the gap. This CDR3 has 13 amino acids. Germline loops: CDR1 SGHAT, CDR2 FQNNGV. The CDR3 DNA reads TGTGCCAGCAGCACCCAACTCACAGATACGCAGTATTTT. It encodes CASSTQLTDTQYF.

This chain connects TRBV7-2 to TRBJ2-7; D gene uncertain. The CDR3 runs to 12 residues. The germline V and J ends were trimmed by 1 base and 7 bases, with 8 bases remaining between them. The V gene's germline CDR1 is SGHTA and CDR2 FQGNSA. CDR3 residues: CASSLGPREQYF. DNA of the CDR3: TGTGCCAGCAGCTTAGGACCGAGGGAGCAGTACTTC. Combining the CDR3 with reference TRBV7-2 and TRBJ2-7 gives the whole variable domain GAGVSQSPSNKVTEKGKDVELRCDPISGHTALYWYRQSLGQGLEFLIYFQGNSAPDKSGLPSDRFSAERTGGSVSTLTIQRTQQEDSAVYLCASSLGPREQYFGPGTRLTVT.

This chain connects TRBV30 to TRBJ1-3; no clear D. The germline V gene has CDR1 GTSNPN and CDR2 SVGIG (reference sequence). CDR3 length equals 14 residues. The V and J ends lost 0 bases and 6 bases respectively, with 12 bases between them. The CDR3 loop reads CAWSVQRDLNTIYF. The CDR3 region has the DNA TGTGCCTGGAGTGTACAGAGGGATCTAAACACCATATATTTT.

This chain joins TRBV7-2 and TRBJ2-1; the match to TRBD2 covers 9 bases. V dropped 3 bases and J dropped 6; count of bases not matched to a gene: 6. This CDR3 comprises 15 residues. Germline CDR1 SGHTA, CDR2 FQGNSA. CDR3 protein: CASSFVAGASNEQFF. The DNA of the CDR3 is TGTGCCAGCAGCTTCGTAGCGGGAGCTAGCAATGAGCAGTTCTTC.

The chain uses TRBV6-2 or TRBV6-3 and TRBJ2-7, with 11 bases that match TRBD2. CDR3 length: 15 amino acids. Germline CDR1 MNHEY, CDR2 SVGEGT. The trim removed 5 bases at V and 4 bases at J, leaving 7 bases unmatched. The CDR3 DNA follows: TGTGCCAGCAGTAACCTAGCGGGAGGACTATACGAGCAGTACTTC. It codes for CASSNLAGGLYEQYF.

The chain couples TRBV11-2 to TRBJ2-1; TRBD2 matches at 11 bases. CDR1 SGHAT and CDR2 FQNNGV come from the germline V gene. The CDR3 is 16 residues long. J lost 4 bases, V lost 7 bases, and 9 bases had no gene match. CDR3 protein: CASTGLAGGGYNEQFF. The CDR3 DNA is TGTGCCAGCACTGGGCTAGCGGGAGGTGGGTACAATGAGCAGTTCTTC.

The CDR3: CASSTVAVIQETQYF. CDR3 in DNA: TGTGCCAGCAGCACCGTAGCGGTGATTCAAGAGACCCAGTACTTC. The gene calls are TRBV7-2 and TRBJ2-5; D may be TRBD2 (6 bases). The CDR3 runs 15 residues. Germline V lookup: CDR1 SGHTA, CDR2 FQGNSA. With 5 bases removed from V and 2 bases from J, the gap between germline ends came to 15 bases.

This clone was counted many times. This chain connects TRBV15 to TRBJ2-6; D is unclear. Germline CDR1 and CDR2: LNHNV and YYDKDF (reference sequence). The CDR3 is 18 residues long. Trimming cost V 0 bases and J 0 bases, with 12 bases left between them. DNA of the CDR3: TGTGCCACCAGCAGAGATTTCGGCGGCTACTCTGGGGCCAACGTCCTGACTTTC. As protein: CATSRDFGGYSGANVLTF.

The J gene is TRBJ2-1, the V gene TRBV25-1, with TRBD2 identical over 7 bases. Germline CDR1 MGHDK, CDR2 SYGVNS. After removal of 4 bases from V and 4 bases from J, the junction contained 7 bases not matched to a gene. The CDR3 has 15 amino acids. This chain's CDR3 is CASSGGSQVYNEQFF. The CDR3 bases are TGTGCCAGCAGTGGCGGGAGTCAAGTATACAATGAGCAGTTCTTC.

The V and J genes are TRBV3-1 (or the pseudogene TRBV3-2) and TRBJ2-7; 10 bases map to TRBD2. This CDR3 spans 14 amino acids. V shed 4 bases, J shed 7 bases, and the junction held 7 bases outside the gene matches. Germline V CDR1 and CDR2: LGHDT, YNNKEL (reference sequence). The CDR3 DNA reads as TGTGCCAGCAGCCGAGCGGGAGGGCCGAGAGAGCAGTACTTC. Protein: CASSRAGGPREQYF.

J is TRBJ2-5 and V is TRBV5-1, with 13 bases fitting TRBD2. The CDR3 consists of 15 residues. Trimming removed 6 bases from V and 4 bases from J; junction bases left unmatched: 6. The germline gives CDR1 SGHRS, CDR2 YFSETQ. CDR3 coding DNA: TGCGCCAGCACAAGGACTAGCGGGAGTAGAGAGACCCAGTACTTC. It translates to CASTRTSGSRETQYF.

The rearrangement joins TRBV5-8 to TRBJ2-7; 9 bases are shared with TRBD2. This CDR3 spans 15 amino acids. The V segment lost 0 bases and the J segment 5 bases; nucleotides outside the gene matches: 6. Per germline, CDR1 SGHTS and CDR2 YDEGEE. CDR3 DNA sequence: TGTGCCAGCAGCTTGGGGGCGGGAGGGCCCGACGAGCAGTACTTC. Amino acid sequence: CASSLGAGGPDEQYF.

This sequence joins TRBV5-4 and TRBJ2-7, with 9 bases fitting TRBD1. The trim removed 2 bases at V and 2 bases at J, leaving 5 bases unmatched. Germline loops: CDR1 SGHNT, CDR2 YYREEE (reference sequence). The length of the CDR3 is 15 residues. The CDR3 DNA reads as TGTGCCAGCAGCTTACCGGGACAGGGAGCCTACGAGCAGTACTTC. This codes for CASSLPGQGAYEQYF.

CDR3 in DNA: TGTGCCACCAAAGCCGGGACAGGGGGCGCGGGCAATCAGCCCCAGCATTTT. It is translated as CATKAGTGGAGNQPQHF. This rearrangement joins TRBV15 to TRBJ1-5, with 12 positions matching TRBD1. J gave up 2 bases and V 7 bases, and 9 bases lay outside the gene matches. CDR1 is LNHNV and CDR2 is YYDKDF in the germline V gene (reference sequence). This CDR3 spans 17 amino acids.